One sample yielded the 26 T cell receptor beta chains listed below, sequenced in a study of identical twins. TCRdb independently ran MiXCR on the 5' RACE reads; one entry per CDR3 protein. The table has 300,000 to 400,000 distinct CDR3 sequences, about 12% seen once. This sample also belongs to another study, concerning yellow fever vaccine responses in identical twins.

Sequencing used CD8+ T cells sorted from blood. Every receptor here comes from a woman aged 18-29 years in good health.

This clonotype was counted between two and nine times. The chain couples TRBV2 to TRBJ1-5, with TRBD1 identical over 7 bases. Germline CDR1 reads SNHLY; CDR2 reads FYNNEI. V was clipped by 4 bases and J by 4 bases; unmatched bases: 4. The CDR3 has 14 residues. In nucleotides, the CDR3 is TGTGCCAGCAGTGCCCGGGACAGTAATCAGCCCCAGCATTTT. It specifies CASSARDSNQPQHF.

This clonotype has more than one count but fewer than ten. The chain recombines TRBV12-3 or TRBV12-4 with TRBJ2-1, with 8 bases matching TRBD1. Unmatched junction bases numbered 4, after V lost 3 bases and J lost 3 bases. The CDR3 has 15 residues. CDR3 region: CASSFQGALYNEQFF. The CDR3 nucleotides read TGTGCCAGCAGTTTCCAGGGGGCCCTCTACAATGAGCAGTTCTTC.

This rearrangement joins TRBV9 to TRBJ2-7; 7 nucleotides match TRBD2. Germline CDR1 reads SGDLS; CDR2 reads YYNGEE. CDR3 length equals 15 residues. J gave up 2 bases and V 0 bases, and 5 bases lay outside the gene matches. The CDR3 loop reads CASSVAGGPTYEQYF. CDR3 sequence (DNA): TGTGCCAGCAGCGTAGCGGGGGGACCGACCTACGAGCAGTACTTC.

In this sample, this clonotype turned up many times. This rearrangement joins TRBV11-2 to TRBJ2-1; D is tentatively TRBD1 or TRBD2 (5 bases each). Germline V gene sequence: CDR1 SGHAT, CDR2 FQNNGV. The CDR3 covers 16 residues. V lost 3 bases, J lost 7 bases, and 19 bases lay in between. CDR3 protein: CASSFSGTTKGNEQFF. In DNA, the CDR3 is TGTGCCAGCAGCTTTTCCGGGACCACCAAGGGAAATGAGCAGTTCTTC.

In its sample, this clonotype was seen a few times. The V and J genes are TRBV13 and TRBJ2-5; the D gene could be TRBD1 or TRBD2 (5 bases each). Germline-derived CDR1 and CDR2 are PRHDT and FYEKMQ (reference sequence). Trimming pared 6 bases from V and 2 bases from J, leaving 13 bases between. This CDR3 contains 14 residues. The DNA of the CDR3 is TGTGCCAGCAGTGAGGGGCGGACTCAAGAGACCCAGTACTTC. It translates to CASSEGRTQETQYF.

In its sample, this clonotype was seen a few times. The chain recombines TRBV6-1 with TRBJ2-1; tentatively, D is TRBD2 (6 bases). The length of the CDR3 is 15 residues. Germline V lookup: CDR1 MNHNS, CDR2 SASEGT. V lost 3 bases and J lost 4, with 13 bases in between. CDR3 amino acids: CASSDWRDPYNEQFF. The CDR3, as DNA: TGTGCCAGCAGTGATTGGCGGGACCCTTACAATGAGCAGTTCTTC.

This chain joins TRBV7-8 and TRBJ1-5, with 7 bases identical to TRBD1. CDR1 is SGHVS and CDR2 is FQNEAQ in the germline V gene. V shed 5 bases and J 3 bases; nucleotides not matched to a gene: 7. There are 15 residues in the CDR3. CDR3 nucleotides: TGTGCCAGCAGCATAAACAGGGGACTCAATCAGCCCCAGCATTTT. Its translation is CASSINRGLNQPQHF.

This clonotype has only a few counts. The chain links TRBV4-1 to TRBJ2-1; 8 positions agree with TRBD2. Per germline, CDR1 MGHRA and CDR2 YSYEKL. The CDR3 covers 17 residues. V was clipped by 1 base and J by 8 bases; unmatched bases: 13. In DNA, the CDR3 is TGCGCCAGCAGCCAAGGGGTCTTGCGGGAGGTTCGGGATGAGCAGTTCTTC. It codes for CASSQGVLREVRDEQFF.

The chain recombines TRBV7-4 with TRBJ2-7; D is uncertain. The CDR3 totals 12 residues. Germline assignment: CDR1 SGHVT and CDR2 SQSDAQ. Trimming removed 3 bases from V and 0 bases from J, with 3 bases in between. The CDR3 sequence: CASSFPSYEQYV. The DNA of the CDR3 is TGTGCCAGCAGCTTTCCCTCCTACGAGCAGTACGTC.

V gene TRBV27 combines with J gene TRBJ2-5; D possibly corresponds to TRBD1 (5 bases). This CDR3 comprises 15 residues. Germline lookup yields CDR1 MNHEY and CDR2 SMNVEV (reference sequence). V lost 1 base to trimming and J lost 5 bases, with 14 bases between them. CDR3 protein: CASSLYPGSGETQYF. CDR3 in DNA: TGTGCCAGCAGTTTATATCCAGGGTCCGGGGAGACCCAGTACTTC.

This clonotype has just a few counts. V and J are TRBV11-2 and TRBJ2-4; tentatively, D is TRBD2 (7 bases). Germline CDR1 reads SGHAT; CDR2 reads FQNNGV. Trimming removed 7 bases from V and 0 bases from J, with 13 bases in between. The CDR3 is 15 residues long. CDR3 loop: CASNRGAGAKNIQYF. The DNA for the CDR3 is TGTGCCAGCAACCGGGGGGCGGGAGCCAAAAACATTCAGTACTTC. The variable domain in full, completed from reference TRBV11-2 and TRBJ2-4, reads EAGVAQSPRYKIIEKRQSVAFWCNPISGHATLYWYQQILGQGPKLLIQFQNNGVVDDSQLPKDRFSAERLKGVDSTLKIQPAKLEDSAVYLCASNRGAGAKNIQYFGAGTRLSVL.

In this sample, this clonotype turned up a few times. CDR3: CASSFSAGRHYTGELFF. The CDR3 DNA reads as TGTGCCAGCAGTTTTTCCGCGGGGCGGCACTACACCGGGGAGCTGTTTTTT. This chain uses TRBV28 with TRBJ2-2, with TRBD2 as a possible D gene (6 bases). This CDR3 has 17 residues. The V gene's germline CDR1 is MDHEN and CDR2 SYDVKM. Trimming took 3 bases from V and 3 from J, leaving 17 bases between them.

The gene calls are TRBV7-9 and TRBJ2-3; D unclear. CDR1 SEHNR and CDR2 FQNEAQ come from the germline V gene (reference sequence). This CDR3 is 14 amino acids long. The ends were cut back, 5 bases at V and 3 bases at J, with 12 bases in the middle. The CDR3 DNA reads TGTGCCAGCAGCCCCAGTCGGATGACAGATACGCAGTATTTT. It encodes CASSPSRMTDTQYF.

This clonotype was counted many times. The junction and the germline gene differ at one end; a read error may be behind it. This sequence joins TRBV12-3 or TRBV12-4 and TRBJ2-1; D is perhaps TRBD2 (5 bases). The CDR3 has 11 amino acids. CDR3 amino acids: CASSFGDEQFF. The CDR3 nucleotides read TGCGCCAGCAGCTTCGGGGATGAGCAGTTCTTC.

The chain uses TRBV10-2 and TRBJ2-5, with no clear D. V lost 0 bases and J lost 5, with 10 bases in between. Germline V gene lookup returns CDR1 WSHSY and CDR2 SAAADI. This CDR3 is 14 amino acids long. The CDR3 DNA reads TGCGCCAGCAGTGAGTCGAGTCTCGGGGAGACCCAGTACTTC. Translation: CASSESSLGETQYF.

The chain employs TRBV10-3 and TRBJ2-5; 10 bases are a match to TRBD2. V gave up 10 bases and J gave up 7 bases; unmatched junction bases: 15. This CDR3 contains 15 residues. Looked up from germline, CDR1 is ENHRY and CDR2 is SYGVKD. For the CDR3, the DNA is TGTGCCACCATTCCGACTAGCGGGTGGCCGGGGACCCAGTACTTC. As protein: CATIPTSGWPGTQYF.

The chain combines TRBV27 with TRBJ2-4; 8 positions agree with TRBD1. The CDR3 sequence is 17 residues long. From germline, CDR1 is MNHEY and CDR2 SMNVEV (reference sequence). Unmatched junction bases numbered 17, after V lost 5 bases and J lost 8 bases. In DNA, the CDR3 is TGTGCCAGCAGTCCATGGACAGGGATGAGTGGTGGAGACATTCAGTACTTC. Translated: CASSPWTGMSGGDIQYF.

This clonotype was detected ten times or more. This chain links TRBV9 with TRBJ2-2; the D is unclear. This CDR3 has 13 amino acids. The germline V gene has CDR1 SGDLS and CDR2 YYNGEE. With 4 bases removed from V and 6 bases from J, the gap between germline ends came to 10 bases. In nucleotides, the CDR3 is TGTGCCAGCAGCCCTAGTGGCGCCGGGGAGCTGTTTTTT. Protein sequence: CASSPSGAGELFF.

The chain joins TRBV29-1 to TRBJ1-1; TRBD1 matches at 8 bases. V gave up 1 base and J gave up 5 bases; unmatched junction bases: 12. This CDR3 region has 16 residues. Germline V CDR1 and CDR2: SQVTM, ANQGSEA. Here the CDR3 DNA reads TGCAGCGTTGAAGGCCGGGCGGCAGGGGGCGCGACTGAAGCTTTCTTT. Translated: CSVEGRAAGGATEAFF.

Concerning this clonotype itself: A read error may explain this, as a much larger clone is one base away. This chain joins TRBV29-1 and TRBJ2-2, with D possibly being TRBD2 (5 bases). V was cut by 0 bases and J by 5 bases, with 10 bases left in between. The CDR3 is 14 residues long. Germline CDR1 SQVTM, CDR2 ANQGSEA. CDR3: CSVEDLRETGELFF. CDR3 nucleotide sequence: TGCAGCGTTGAAGATCTTCGGGAAACCGGGGAGCTGTTTTTT.

CDR3 sequence: CASSLYRGATNEKLFF. The CDR3 DNA is TGTGCCAGCAGTTTATACAGGGGTGCAACTAATGAAAAACTGTTTTTT. This chain links TRBV28 with TRBJ1-4; TRBD1 agrees at 7 bases. Losses at the gene ends were 1 base for V and 0 bases for J; bases not matched to a gene: 2. The CDR3 is made up of 16 amino acids. Germline-derived CDR1 and CDR2 are MDHEN and SYDVKM.

Comment on this clonotype: This may be a read error, as it is one base from a much larger clone. The rearrangement links TRBV29-1 to TRBJ2-2, with 7 bases matching TRBD1. Germline V gene sequence: CDR1 SQVTM, CDR2 ANQGSEA. The CDR3 spans 16 residues. Trimming at V came to 6 bases and at J to 0 bases, leaving 10 bases not matched to a gene. CDR3 in amino acids: CSVQCGTETNTGELFF. CDR3 sequence (DNA): TGCAGCGTCCAATGTGGGACAGAGACGAACACCGGGGAGCTGTTTTTT.

This chain links TRBV29-1 with TRBJ2-3; the D is unclear. Germline V gene sequence: CDR1 SQVTM, CDR2 ANQGSEA. V was shortened by 0 bases and J by 2 bases, with 9 bases between the two germline ends. The CDR3 length is 14 residues. CDR3 loop: CSVEEGGNTDTQYF. CDR3 DNA: TGCAGCGTTGAAGAAGGTGGGAACACAGATACGCAGTATTTT.

The table lists this clonotype with a few counts. V is TRBV12-3 or TRBV12-4 and J is TRBJ1-5, with D unclear. The V and J ends lost 3 bases and 0 bases respectively, with 6 bases between them. CDR3 length: 14 amino acids. As DNA, the CDR3 is TGTGCCAGCAGTTTCAGTTATAGCAATCAGCCCCAGCATTTT. This codes for CASSFSYSNQPQHF.

This clonotype was picked up many times. V is TRBV4-1 and J is TRBJ1-4; D not resolved. CDR1 and CDR2 (germline): MGHRA, YSYEKL. V gave up 1 base and J gave up 6 bases, with 6 bases separating them. This CDR3 comprises 13 residues. CDR3 nucleotide sequence: TGCGCCAGCAGCCAAGGGTGGGATGAAAAACTGTTTTTT. Protein: CASSQGWDEKLFF.

The rearrangement links TRBV9 to TRBJ1-5, with 7 positions matching TRBD1. CDR3 length: 14 residues. Trimming removed 2 bases from V and 7 bases from J; junction bases left unmatched: 6. CDR1 and CDR2 from the germline V gene are SGDLS and YYNGEE. The CDR3 protein is CASSVDTGDQPQHF. The CDR3 DNA sequence: TGTGCCAGCAGCGTGGATACAGGGGACCAGCCCCAGCATTTT. Based on the CDR3 plus reference TRBV9 and TRBJ1-5, the full variable domain is DSGVTQTPKHLITATGQRVTLRCSPRSGDLSVYWYQQSLDQGLQFLIQYYNGEERAKGNILERFSAQQFPDLHSELNLSSLELGDSALYFCASSVDTGDQPQHFGDGTRLSIL.